A single sample gave rise to the 30 T cell receptor beta chains below, sequenced in a study of blood T cell repertoires in COVID-19. Produced via immunoSEQ multiplex PCR; TCRdb's table is partial and in-frame only. This table holds 200,000 to 250,000 clones, 80% to 85% found once. The sequenced material came from peripheral blood. These receptors were taken from a woman aged 60-75 years with acute or convalescent COVID-19.

As regards this clone: Different DNA sequences within this sample yield the same CDR3. The gene calls are TRBV3-1 (or the pseudogene TRBV3-2) and TRBJ1-1; the D is unclear. CDR1 and CDR2 from the germline V gene are LGHDT and YNNKEL (reference sequence). The CDR3 loop spans 14 amino acids. Trimming cost V 2 bases and J 2 bases, with 9 bases left between them. In nucleotides, the CDR3 is TGTGCCAGCAGCCAAAATTGGGCCAACACTGAAGCTTTCTTT. Its protein product is CASSQNWANTEAFF.

The chain carries TRBV3-1 (or the pseudogene TRBV3-2) and TRBJ1-6; 7 positions agree with TRBD1. CDR3 length equals 15 residues. Germline assignment: CDR1 LGHDT and CDR2 YNNKEL (reference sequence). After removal of 1 base from V and 9 bases from J, the junction contained 6 bases not matched to a gene. CDR3 amino acids: CASSQVGTVTSPLHF. The CDR3 DNA sequence: TGTGCCAGCAGCCAAGTGGGGACAGTAACTTCACCCCTCCACTTT.

The chain joins TRBV5-4 to TRBJ1-2; 8 bases are shared with TRBD1. CDR1 and CDR2 (germline): SGHNT, YYREEE (reference sequence). The CDR3 has 14 amino acids. The ends lost 0 bases at V and 5 bases at J; junction bases unmatched: 3. The CDR3 DNA sequence: TGTGCCAGCAGCTTGGAGCAGGGGGCTTATGGCTACACCTTC. Translation: CASSLEQGAYGYTF.

The V gene is TRBV18, the J gene TRBJ2-1; a possible D gene is TRBD1 (6 bases). V lost 3 bases and J lost 0, with 12 bases in between. Germline V gene sequence: CDR1 KGHSH, CDR2 LQKENI. This CDR3 has 16 amino acids. The DNA for the CDR3 is TGTGCCAGCTCACCCCGGGACACCAGCTCCTACAATGAGCAGTTCTTC. It encodes CASSPRDTSSYNEQFF.

The chain has TRBV4-1 and TRBJ2-7, with a weak D call TRBD1 (8 bases). CDR1 and CDR2 (germline): MGHRA, YSYEKL. The length of the CDR3 is 15 residues. V gave up 4 bases and J gave up 5 bases, with 18 bases separating them. The CDR3 nucleotides are TGCGCCAGCAGCCCGAGACAGGGGACTATGAACGAGCAGTACTTC. Its translation: CASSPRQGTMNEQYF.

The CDR3 sequence: CASSFTGAGEKLFF. The CDR3 DNA sequence: TGTGCCAGCAGCTTTACAGGGGCGGGTGAAAAACTGTTTTTT. The chain is built from TRBV5-6 and TRBJ1-4; 7 bases fit TRBD1. V was clipped by 2 bases and J by 7 bases; unmatched bases: 5. The germline V gene encodes CDR1 SGHDT and CDR2 YYEEEE. There are 14 residues in the CDR3.

The gene calls are TRBV6-5 and TRBJ2-7, with D maybe TRBD1 (6 bases). V was pared by 9 bases and J by 1 base, with 10 bases between. Looked up from germline, CDR1 is MNHEY and CDR2 is SVGAGI. The CDR3 totals 12 residues. CDR3 region: CASTGQSYEQYF. The DNA for the CDR3 is TGTGCCAGTACAGGACAGTCCTACGAGCAGTACTTC.

This clone appeared a few times. V is TRBV12-3 or TRBV12-4 and J is TRBJ1-2, with D tentatively TRBD1 (5 bases). V gave up 6 bases and J gave up 8 bases, with 13 bases separating them. The CDR3 sequence is 12 residues long. The CDR3 DNA is TGTGCCAGCAGCCCAGGGACTGTAGGCTACACCTTC. Protein product: CASSPGTVGYTF.

The V gene is TRBV24-1, the J gene TRBJ2-1, with TRBD2 matching 11 bases. The CDR3 has 17 residues. Trimming cost V 4 bases and J 4 bases; bases outside gene matches: 8. Germline V CDR1 and CDR2: KGHDR, SFDVKD. CDR3 sequence: CATSDAASGGPYNEQFF. CDR3 sequence (DNA): TGTGCCACCAGTGACGCTGCTAGCGGGGGGCCTTACAATGAGCAGTTCTTC.

The genes are TRBV6-5 and TRBJ1-2; D not certain. Germline values: CDR1 MNHEY, CDR2 SVGAGI. Trimming left V 7 bases short and J 7 bases short, with 19 bases between. The CDR3 loop spans 14 amino acids. The CDR3 here is CASTADLRVPGYTF. The DNA of the CDR3 is TGTGCCAGCACCGCTGACTTGAGGGTACCTGGCTACACCTTC.

The V and J genes are TRBV4-1 and TRBJ2-3; TRBD2 agrees at 15 bases. Germline V gene sequence: CDR1 MGHRA, CDR2 YSYEKL. The CDR3 consists of 19 residues. The V segment lost 4 bases and the J segment 3 bases; nucleotides outside the gene matches: 11. The CDR3 DNA is TGCGCCAGCAGCCTTCGGACTAGCGGGGGGGCCGTCTGGACAGATACGCAGTATTTT. This gives the protein CASSLRTSGGAVWTDTQYF.

The CDR3: CASSLIRGTNEKLFF. In nucleotides, the CDR3 is TGTGCCAGCAGCTTAATTCGGGGGACTAATGAAAAACTGTTTTTT. The J gene is TRBJ1-4, the V gene TRBV11-2; maybe TRBD1 (5 bases). The CDR3 extends over 15 amino acids. Germline CDR1 is SGHAT and CDR2 is FQNNGV. V lost 2 bases to trimming and J lost 2 bases, with 9 bases between them. The whole variable domain, filled in from reference TRBV11-2 and TRBJ1-4, reads EAGVAQSPRYKIIEKRQSVAFWCNPISGHATLYWYQQILGQGPKLLIQFQNNGVVDDSQLPKDRFSAERLKGVDSTLKIQPAKLEDSAVYLCASSLIRGTNEKLFFGSGTQLSVL.

This sequence joins TRBV21-1 and TRBJ2-1; the table assigns TRBD2, which was not confirmed against the DNA. TRBV21-1 is a documented pseudogene. The CDR3 loop spans 15 amino acids. DNA for the CDR3: TGTGCCAGCAGCCCCCGAAGCGGGGGGCACAATGAGCAGTTCTTC. This sequence encodes CASSPRSGGHNEQFF.

The chain links TRBV6-5 to TRBJ1-5; D remains ambiguous. Germline lookup yields CDR1 MNHEY and CDR2 SVGAGI. This CDR3 region has 14 residues. V lost 6 bases and J lost 0, with 9 bases in between. CDR3 sequence reads: CASSKTYSNQPQHF. Written as DNA, the CDR3 is TGTGCCAGCAGCAAAACTTATAGCAATCAGCCCCAGCATTTT.

The chain joins TRBV18 to TRBJ1-1, with 9 bases identical to TRBD1. Germline CDR1 reads KGHSH; CDR2 reads LQKENI. V trimming: 0 bases; J trimming: 2 bases; junction bases outside the gene matches: 4. The CDR3 spans 16 residues. The CDR3 DNA reads TGTGCCAGCTCACCACCCGGGACAGGGCCTAACACTGAAGCTTTCTTT. Encoded protein: CASSPPGTGPNTEAFF.

This clone was counted once. J is TRBJ1-1 and V is TRBV3-1 (or the pseudogene TRBV3-2); D gene unclear. Germline V gene sequence: CDR1 LGHDT, CDR2 YNNKEL (reference sequence). This CDR3 has 12 residues. With 4 bases removed from V and 5 bases from J, the gap between germline ends came to 8 bases. CDR3 nucleotide sequence: TGTGCCAGCAGCCTAGATTCAACTGAAGCTTTCTTT. Its translation is CASSLDSTEAFF.

The rearrangement joins TRBV9 to TRBJ1-5; a weak D match, TRBD1 (6 bases). CDR1 and CDR2 from the germline V gene are SGDLS and YYNGEE. This CDR3 has 14 residues. Trimming stripped 0 bases from V and 5 bases from J, with 9 bases between. DNA of the CDR3: TGTGCCAGCAGCGTAGACCCAGGGGATCAGCCCCAGCATTTT. Encoded protein: CASSVDPGDQPQHF.

The chain recombines TRBV12-5 with TRBJ2-1; D is unclear. The germline V and J ends were trimmed by 4 bases and 5 bases, with 3 bases remaining between them. Germline CDR1 and CDR2: LGHNT and FRNRAP. The CDR3 contains 11 residues. The CDR3 DNA is TGTGCTAGTGGTTATAACAATGAGCAGTTCTTC. Encoded protein: CASGYNNEQFF.

The chain couples TRBV30 to TRBJ2-3; no clear D. Germline CDR1 reads GTSNPN; CDR2 reads SVGIG (reference sequence). V was clipped by 7 bases and J by 6 bases, with 14 bases between them. CDR3 length: 12 amino acids. CDR3 nucleotides: TGTGCCTCCTCTAGGTACCCGGATACGCAGTATTTT. Amino acids: CASSRYPDTQYF.

The chain carries TRBV18 and TRBJ1-6; tentative D call: TRBD1 (5 bases). Trimming removed 1 base from V and 5 bases from J, with 15 bases in between. From germline, CDR1 is KGHSH and CDR2 LQKENI. CDR3 length: 17 amino acids. The CDR3 protein is CASSPLVAGPNNSPLHF. CDR3 nucleotide sequence: TGTGCCAGCTCACCACTCGTCGCGGGGCCTAATAATTCACCCCTCCACTTT. Full variable domain (missing parts from reference TRBV18 and TRBJ1-6): NAGVMQNPRHLVRRRGQEARLRCSPMKGHSHVYWYRQLPEEGLKFMVYLQKENIIDESGMPKERFSAEFPKEGPSILRIQQVVRGDSAAYFCASSPLVAGPNNSPLHFGNGTRLTVT.

The V gene is TRBV6-5, the J gene TRBJ2-3, with TRBD1 identical over 8 bases. This CDR3 is built from 13 residues. V trimming: 5 bases; J trimming: 4 bases; junction bases outside the gene matches: 2. Germline V gives CDR1 MNHEY, CDR2 SVGAGI. The DNA of the CDR3 is TGTGCCAGCAGTACGACAGGGGCAGATACGCAGTATTTT. This sequence encodes CASSTTGADTQYF.

The chain uses TRBV3-1 (or the pseudogene TRBV3-2) and TRBJ2-7; TRBD2 matches 11 bases. The CDR3 is 19 residues long. J gave up 3 bases and V 8 bases, and 21 bases lay outside the gene matches. Germline CDR1 LGHDT, CDR2 YNNKEL (reference sequence). The CDR3 spells CASASRREAGTSGNYEQYF. The CDR3, as DNA: TGTGCCAGCGCAAGTCGTCGGGAGGCTGGGACTAGCGGAAACTACGAGCAGTACTTC.

The chain joins TRBV7-9 to TRBJ1-2; D not certain. The CDR3 totals 13 residues. In germline, CDR1 is SEHNR, CDR2 FQNEAQ (reference sequence). V was pared by 3 bases and J by 2 bases, with 7 bases between. Written as DNA, the CDR3 is TGTGCCAGCAGCTTCAGCGTAAACTATGGCTACACCTTC. This encodes CASSFSVNYGYTF. Filled out from reference TRBV7-9 and TRBJ1-2, the complete variable domain reads DTGVSQNPRHKITKRGQNVTFRCDPISEHNRLYWYRQTLGQGPEFLTYFQNEAQLEKSRLLSDRFSAERPKGSFSTLEIQRTEQGDSAMYLCASSFSVNYGYTFGSGTRLTVV.

In this sample, this clone turned up once. This sequence joins TRBV5-6 and TRBJ1-2; 10 bases are shared with TRBD1. Germline values: CDR1 SGHDT, CDR2 YYEEEE. The CDR3 is 16 amino acids. J was trimmed by 3 bases and V by 4 bases; bases with no gene match: 9. CDR3 region: CASSAPRQGAYYGYTF. CDR3 sequence (DNA): TGTGCCAGCAGCGCCCCGAGACAGGGGGCTTACTATGGCTACACCTTC.

This chain uses TRBV30 with TRBJ1-2; TRBD1 matches at 10 bases. The length of the CDR3 is 16 residues. The V segment lost 2 bases and the J segment 2 bases; nucleotides outside the gene matches: 8. Per the germline V gene, CDR1 is GTSNPN and CDR2 is SVGIG (reference sequence). In DNA form, the CDR3 reads TGTGCCTGGAGTTTAGGGACAGGGGATAGAAACTATGGCTACACCTTC. As protein: CAWSLGTGDRNYGYTF.

The V call is TRBV19, the J call TRBJ1-2; TRBD1 matches at 9 bases. Germline-derived CDR1 and CDR2 are LNHDA and SQIVND (reference sequence). V shed 7 bases and J 5 bases; nucleotides not matched to a gene: 14. The CDR3 runs 16 residues. This CDR3 is CASTPTGQGIYYGYTF. DNA for the CDR3: TGTGCCAGTACCCCAACGGGACAGGGTATTTATTATGGCTACACCTTC.

The J gene is TRBJ1-2, the V gene TRBV9; 8 nucleotides agree with TRBD1. Germline V lookup: CDR1 SGDLS, CDR2 YYNGEE. The CDR3 sequence is 15 residues long. V shed 0 bases and J 8 bases; nucleotides not matched to a gene: 9. CDR3 DNA: TGTGCCAGCAGCGTAGGGTGGGCAGGGGGCTACGGCTACACCTTC. As protein: CASSVGWAGGYGYTF.

The chain couples TRBV19 to TRBJ1-2, with a possible D match to TRBD1 (6 bases). Trimming removed 5 bases at V and 3 bases at J, with 13 bases between. This CDR3 contains 14 residues. From germline, CDR1 is LNHDA and CDR2 SQIVND (reference sequence). CDR3 sequence reads: CASSLQGRHYGYTF. The CDR3 coding sequence is TGTGCCAGTAGTCTCCAGGGGCGCCACTATGGCTACACCTTC.

This sequence joins TRBV7-8 and TRBJ2-3, with TRBD2 matching 10 bases. CDR1 is SGHVS, CDR2 FQNEAQ, per germline. The CDR3 is 23 amino acids. J gave up 1 base and V 5 bases, and 27 bases lay outside the gene matches. The CDR3 loop reads CASSPPKKRGGQKDETGTDTQYF. The DNA for the CDR3 is TGTGCCAGCAGCCCGCCGAAGAAGCGGGGGGGTCAAAAGGATGAAACAGGCACAGATACGCAGTATTTT.

This clone was seen only once. The rearrangement links TRBV28 to TRBJ2-3; 10 bases agree with TRBD2. The CDR3 has 17 residues. Unmatched junction bases numbered 5, after V lost 2 bases and J lost 0 bases. Germline-derived CDR1 and CDR2 are MDHEN and SYDVKM. CDR3 loop: CASSLTIAGGSTDTQYF. For the CDR3, the DNA is TGTGCCAGCAGTTTAACAATAGCGGGGGGAAGCACAGATACGCAGTATTTT.